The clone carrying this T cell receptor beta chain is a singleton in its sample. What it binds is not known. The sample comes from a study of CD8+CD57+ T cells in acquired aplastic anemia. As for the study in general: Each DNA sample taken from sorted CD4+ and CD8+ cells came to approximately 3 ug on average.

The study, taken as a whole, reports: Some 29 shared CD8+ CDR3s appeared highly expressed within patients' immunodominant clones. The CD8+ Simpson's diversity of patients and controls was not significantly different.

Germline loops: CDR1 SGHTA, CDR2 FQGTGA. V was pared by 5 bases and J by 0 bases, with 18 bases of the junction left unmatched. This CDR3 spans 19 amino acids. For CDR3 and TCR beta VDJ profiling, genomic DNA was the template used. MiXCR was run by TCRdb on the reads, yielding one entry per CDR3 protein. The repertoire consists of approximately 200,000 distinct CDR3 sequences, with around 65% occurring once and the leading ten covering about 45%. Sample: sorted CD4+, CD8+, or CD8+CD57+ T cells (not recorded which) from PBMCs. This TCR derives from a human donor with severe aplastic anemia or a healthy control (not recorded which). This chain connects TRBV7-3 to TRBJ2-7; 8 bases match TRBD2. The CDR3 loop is CASSLNEPTQRGPSYEQYF. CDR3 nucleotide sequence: TGTGCCAGCAGCCTCAACGAACCTACTCAGCGGGGGCCCTCCTACGAGCAGTACTTC.